This T cell receptor (beta chain) was profiled in a study of monozygotic twins with inflammatory bowel disease. Germline assignment: CDR1 SEHNR and CDR2 FQNEAQ (reference sequence). This CDR3 is 16 amino acids long. As concerns this clonotype: Its antigen is as yet unknown.

Reanalyzing the 5' RACE reads, TCRdb keeps one entry per CDR3 protein, without DNA. With around 400,000 distinct CDR3 sequences in the sample, the ten largest clones hold around 2.4%. Every donor provided one blood sample measuring 2.5 ml. Study observations and caveats: No distinction between different T cell subtypes was possible.

V gene TRBV7-9 combines with J gene TRBJ2-1; no DNA is available, so the TRBD1 call from TCRdb remains unchecked. This clonotype was obtained from a human donor with ulcerative colitis or Crohn's disease, or a healthy co-twin of an affected twin (not recorded which). The material sequenced was blood. This CDR3 reads CASSPRGWGRHNEQFF.